The 22 T cell receptor beta chains below were found in one sample sequenced in a study of cytomegalovirus exposure and HLA in healthy donors (dated by TCRdb to 2017 to 2019). The library was prepared using the immunoSEQ multiplex PCR assay. For the multiplex PCR, a mixture combining 60 forward primers for TCR Vbeta segments and 13 reverse primers for TCR Jbeta segments was used. This immuneACCESS table, as held by TCRdb, lists in-frame sequences with V and J called but not all clones. Of the missing ones, under half trace to an unresolved V gene in checked studies; the others have no known cause. The sample table contains about 130,000 clones; only one count was recorded for under 90% of them. 0.55% to 0.85% of the sample goes to the ten largest clones. The sequenced sample was PBMCs. The receptors were gathered from a man aged 18 to 30 in good health and CMV-seronegative.

The V gene is TRBV18, the J gene TRBJ1-6; 11 positions agree with TRBD1. This CDR3 is 14 amino acids long. Germline V lookup: CDR1 KGHSH, CDR2 LQKENI. V gave up 2 bases and J gave up 10 bases; unmatched junction bases: 1. CDR3 coding DNA: TGTGCCAGCTCACCAGGGACAGGGGGGTCACCCCTCCACTTT. Protein product: CASSPGTGGSPLHF.

This chain links TRBV12-5 with TRBJ2-7, with 7 bases fitting TRBD2. This CDR3 has 17 amino acids. J gave up 2 bases and V 2 bases, and 12 bases lay outside the gene matches. CDR1 LGHNT and CDR2 FRNRAP come from the germline V gene. The CDR3 DNA reads TGTGCTAGTGGTTTGCAGCAGGGAGGGCGTCGGGCCTACGAGCAGTACTTC. Its protein product is CASGLQQGGRRAYEQYF.

This clone was seen a single time. J is TRBJ1-4 and V is TRBV10-3, with D possibly TRBD1 on 5 matching bases. CDR1 and CDR2 from the germline V gene are ENHRY and SYGVKD. V gave up 2 bases and J gave up 1 base, with 11 bases separating them. The CDR3 totals 16 residues. The CDR3 region is CAISETDSETNEKLFF. The DNA for the CDR3 is TGTGCCATCAGTGAGACCGACAGTGAAACTAATGAAAAACTGTTTTTT.

The chain uses TRBV6-6 and TRBJ1-2, with D tentatively TRBD1 (5 bases). The CDR3 sequence is 14 residues long. The germline gives CDR1 MNHNY, CDR2 SVGAGI (reference sequence). Trimming stripped 6 bases from V and 4 bases from J, with 15 bases between. CDR3 in amino acids: CASRPTGGSYGYTF. The CDR3 DNA is TGTGCCAGCAGGCCAACGGGGGGATCCTATGGCTACACCTTC.

The chain uses TRBV6-1 and TRBJ1-2; TRBD1 is a possible D gene (6 bases). The CDR3 loop spans 13 amino acids. Germline V gene data show CDR1 as MNHNS and CDR2 as SASEGT. Trimming stripped 5 bases from V and 4 bases from J, with 11 bases between. DNA for the CDR3: TGTGCCAGCAGTCTCACAGGGTTCTATGGCTACACCTTC. Translated, it gives CASSLTGFYGYTF.

The chain carries TRBV9 and TRBJ1-3, with 7 bases that match TRBD1. The trim removed 1 base at V and 4 bases at J, leaving 11 bases unmatched. CDR1 and CDR2 from the germline V gene are SGDLS and YYNGEE. The CDR3 totals 17 residues. DNA of the CDR3: TGTGCCAGCAGCGTAAGCGAGACAGGGATCATCGGAAACACCATATATTTT. Its protein product is CASSVSETGIIGNTIYF.

The chain recombines TRBV28 with TRBJ1-1, with D possibly being TRBD1 (5 bases). Trimming removed 6 bases from V and 0 bases from J, with 17 bases in between. Germline values: CDR1 MDHEN, CDR2 SYDVKM. CDR3 length equals 16 residues. The CDR3 loop is CASRPTSWGMNTEAFF. The CDR3 nucleotides are TGTGCCAGCAGGCCGACGAGCTGGGGCATGAACACTGAAGCTTTCTTT. The full variable domain, its missing parts supplied by reference TRBV28 and TRBJ1-1, is DVKVTQSSRYLVKRTGEKVFLECVQDMDHENMFWYRQDPGLGLRLIYFSYDVKMKEKGDIPEGYSVSREKKERFSLILESASTNQTSMYLCASRPTSWGMNTEAFFGQGTRLTVV.

This clone was detected only once. This sequence joins TRBV29-1 and TRBJ2-7; TRBD1 matches 8 bases. Germline V lookup: CDR1 SQVTM, CDR2 ANQGSEA. This CDR3 spans 12 amino acids. J was trimmed by 6 bases and V by 7 bases; bases with no gene match: 8. CDR3 sequence reads: CSAYRQGSEQYF. Written as DNA, the CDR3 is TGCAGCGCTTACCGACAGGGGAGCGAGCAGTACTTC.

The J gene is TRBJ1-2, the V gene TRBV5-6, with TRBD1 matching 7 bases. This CDR3 spans 14 amino acids. Germline V gene sequence: CDR1 SGHDT, CDR2 YYEEEE. V lost 6 bases and J lost 1; bases outside the gene matches: 6. The DNA for the CDR3 is TGTGCCAGCACCCCGGGACAGATTAACTATGGCTACACCTTC. Translating gives CASTPGQINYGYTF.

The genes are TRBV5-6 and TRBJ1-5; the D is unclear. This CDR3 is built from 17 residues. Looked up from germline, CDR1 is SGHDT and CDR2 is YYEEEE. The V end was cut by 2 bases, the J end by 2 bases, with 17 bases between. The CDR3: CASSFHQRLRGNQPQHF. DNA for the CDR3: TGTGCCAGCAGCTTTCATCAACGGTTGAGGGGCAATCAGCCCCAGCATTTT.

J is TRBJ1-5 and V is TRBV7-2; D is unclear. The V end lost 5 bases, the J end lost 7 bases, and 15 bases lay between the germline ends. This CDR3 is 14 amino acids long. Germline V gene lookup returns CDR1 SGHTA and CDR2 FQGNSA. CDR3 nucleotides: TGTGCCAGCAGCCTGGCGTGGGCTGGACAGCCCCAGCATTTT. Its translation: CASSLAWAGQPQHF.

This chain connects TRBV19 to TRBJ2-2; possibly TRBD1 for D (6 bases). V was shortened by 7 bases and J by 6 bases, with 21 bases between the two germline ends. CDR3 length: 16 residues. The germline V gene has CDR1 LNHDA and CDR2 SQIVND (reference sequence). This chain's CDR3 is CASMVGAQGWAGELFF. CDR3 nucleotide sequence: TGTGCCAGTATGGTAGGAGCACAGGGATGGGCCGGGGAGCTGTTTTTT.

This chain joins TRBV6-5 and TRBJ2-5; 8 bases map to TRBD1. V gave up 0 bases and J gave up 5 bases; unmatched junction bases: 5. From germline, CDR1 is MNHEY and CDR2 SVGAGI. The CDR3 runs 15 residues. The CDR3 DNA sequence: TGTGCCAGCAGTTACTCTCGGACAGGGTACGAGACCCAGTACTTC. Encoded protein: CASSYSRTGYETQYF.

This clone has a handful of counts. A read error may account for a junction end that differs from germline. The rearrangement uses TRBV7-7 and TRBJ1-1; D is unclear. Germline V gene lookup returns CDR1 SSHAT and CDR2 FNYEAQ (reference sequence). CDR3 length: 13 amino acids. For the CDR3, the DNA is TGTGCTAGCAGCCCGATGGCACACACTGAAGCTTTCTTT. This sequence encodes CASSPMAHTEAFF.

This clone was seen a handful of times. CDR3 DNA: TGTGCCATCAGTGGGGGACAGGAGTATAATTCACCCCTCCACTTT. Its translation is CAISGGQEYNSPLHF. The gene calls are TRBV10-3 and TRBJ1-6; 8 bases align to TRBD1. This CDR3 is built from 15 residues. From germline, CDR1 is ENHRY and CDR2 SYGVKD. Losses at the gene ends were 4 bases for V and 4 bases for J; bases not matched to a gene: 3.

This clone showed up just once. The rearrangement uses TRBV4-1 and TRBJ2-1; 9 bases map to TRBD1. Per germline, CDR1 MGHRA and CDR2 YSYEKL. V lost 2 bases, J lost 5 bases, and 19 bases stayed unmatched. This CDR3 spans 20 amino acids. CDR3 nucleotide sequence: TGCGCCAGCAGCCAACTACATACGAGGGGACAGGGCACCCTGAACAATGAGCAGTTCTTC. Amino acids: CASSQLHTRGQGTLNNEQFF.

The chain carries TRBV6-1 and TRBJ2-7, with 7 bases identical to TRBD1. Germline V lookup: CDR1 MNHNS, CDR2 SASEGT. V lost 5 bases and J lost 4; bases outside the gene matches: 2. The CDR3 runs 12 residues. The CDR3 region has the DNA TGTGCCAGCAGTACACAGGGGTACGAGCAGTACTTC. Its translation: CASSTQGYEQYF.

The chain recombines TRBV18 with TRBJ1-1; the match to TRBD1 covers 7 bases. The germline V gene has CDR1 KGHSH and CDR2 LQKENI. The CDR3 is 15 amino acids. With 4 bases clipped from V and 6 bases from J, the junction kept 11 bases outside the gene matches. The CDR3 DNA follows: TGTGCCAGCTCACAGGAGACAGGGTCGAGACCTGAAGCTTTCTTT. Amino acids: CASSQETGSRPEAFF.

This clone has a single count. V is TRBV10-1 and J is TRBJ2-4, with a possible D match to TRBD1 (6 bases). V shed 6 bases and J shed 10 bases, with 13 bases lying between them. This CDR3 is built from 12 residues. Germline V gene lookup returns CDR1 WNHNN and CDR2 SYGVQD (reference sequence). CDR3 DNA: TGCGCCAGCAGCAGGGGCCAAGGGATTCAGTACTTC. Protein product: CASSRGQGIQYF.

The chain has TRBV9 and TRBJ2-2; D perhaps matches TRBD1 (6 bases). With 4 bases removed from V and 4 bases from J, the gap between germline ends came to 14 bases. Germline V CDR1 and CDR2: SGDLS, YYNGEE. This CDR3 region has 15 residues. The CDR3 DNA sequence: TGTGCCAGCAGCAACCAGGGGTTTTCCACCGGGGAGCTGTTTTTT. Translation: CASSNQGFSTGELFF.

The chain combines TRBV7-2 with TRBJ1-1; TRBD1 matches at 8 bases. CDR1 and CDR2 (germline): SGHTA, FQGNSA. V lost 7 bases and J lost 4; bases outside the gene matches: 8. This CDR3 has 14 residues. The CDR3 DNA follows: TGTGCCAGCATCCTCCGGACAGGGAGCACTGAAGCTTTCTTT. It encodes CASILRTGSTEAFF.

The genes are TRBV18 and TRBJ2-5; the D gene is possibly TRBD1 (6 bases). This CDR3 spans 14 amino acids. Germline V gives CDR1 KGHSH, CDR2 LQKENI. The V end was cut by 6 bases, the J end by 1 base, with 12 bases between. The CDR3: CASSPNRVQETQYF. The CDR3 DNA follows: TGTGCCAGCTCGCCGAACAGGGTCCAAGAGACCCAGTACTTC.